These 26 T cell receptor beta chains were all obtained from the same sample, sequenced in a study of blood T cell repertoires in COVID-19. This table comes from immunoSEQ multiplex PCR, and its TCRdb copy is limited to in-frame clones, with some not included. The repertoire holds fewer than 50,000 clones, over 70% seen once, with 19% in the top ten. Sequencing used peripheral blood. The receptors come from a man aged 65-85 years with acute or convalescent COVID-19.

This clone was seen a handful of times. The CDR3 sequence: CASSYVGGAPLHF. In DNA form, the CDR3 reads TGTGCCAGCAGTTACGTCGGCGGTGCACCCCTCCACTTT. The gene calls are TRBV6-5 and TRBJ1-6; D is unresolved. Germline CDR1 and CDR2: MNHEY and SVGAGI. V lost 2 bases and J 11 bases, leaving 10 bases between the germline ends. This CDR3 has 13 amino acids.

This rearrangement joins TRBV2 to TRBJ2-2; 10 nucleotides match TRBD2. CDR1 and CDR2 (germline): SNHLY, FYNNEI. The CDR3 runs to 14 residues. The ends lost 11 bases at V and 1 base at J; junction bases unmatched: 4. CDR3 DNA sequence: TGTGCCGGACAGCGGGGGGGGAACACCGGGGAGCTGTTTTTT. Its protein is CAGQRGGNTGELFF.

The chain couples TRBV7-9 to TRBJ2-7, with TRBD2 as a possible D gene (6 bases). V was cut by 5 bases and J by 0 bases, with 14 bases left in between. CDR1 and CDR2 (germline): SEHNR, FQNEAQ (reference sequence). The CDR3 is 15 amino acids. CDR3 nucleotide sequence: TGTGCCAGCAGCCCATCTGGACTAAGCTCCTACGAGCAGTACTTC. Translation: CASSPSGLSSYEQYF.

The chain links TRBV27 to TRBJ1-2; 9 nucleotides agree with TRBD1. Trimming at V came to 5 bases and at J to 7 bases, leaving 5 bases not matched to a gene. CDR1 is MNHEY and CDR2 is SMNVEV in the germline V gene (reference sequence). The CDR3 is made up of 13 amino acids. In DNA form, the CDR3 reads TGTGCCAGCAGTCCCGGGACAGGGACTGGCTACACCTTC. Translating it yields CASSPGTGTGYTF.

A note on this clone: This sample also contains other DNA sequences that code for the same CDR3. As DNA, the CDR3 is TGTGCCAGTAGTAGGAGGACAGGGTCTAACTATGGCTACACCTTC. As protein: CASSRRTGSNYGYTF. The rearrangement joins TRBV19 to TRBJ1-2; 8 bases agree with TRBD1. Germline values: CDR1 LNHDA, CDR2 SQIVND (reference sequence). Trimming at V came to 4 bases and at J to 0 bases, leaving 4 bases not matched to a gene. This CDR3 region has 15 residues.

The chain couples TRBV4-2 to TRBJ2-3; 14 bases agree with TRBD2. This CDR3 is 19 amino acids long. CDR1 is LGHNA and CDR2 is YNFKEQ in the germline V gene. V lost 6 bases and J lost 0; bases outside the gene matches: 11. DNA for the CDR3: TGTGCCAGCAGTCGCGCCGGACTAGCGGGGGGATCTAGCACAGATACGCAGTATTTT. This codes for CASSRAGLAGGSSTDTQYF.

The rearrangement uses TRBV19 and TRBJ1-5, with D possibly being TRBD1 (6 bases). Looked up from germline, CDR1 is LNHDA and CDR2 is SQIVND (reference sequence). This CDR3 is built from 15 residues. V was clipped by 3 bases and J by 9 bases, with 18 bases between them. In DNA, the CDR3 is TGTGCCAGTAGTATGCTGGGGACAAGCGAGGGGCCCCAGCATTTT. Protein sequence: CASSMLGTSEGPQHF.

The chain joins TRBV5-6 to TRBJ2-5; D is ambiguous. The CDR3 sequence is 13 residues long. CDR1 and CDR2 (germline): SGHDT, YYEEEE. Trimming shortened V by 3 bases and J by 1 base, and 7 bases separated the two germline ends. The CDR3 sequence is CASSSSLQETQYF. The DNA for the CDR3 is TGTGCCAGCAGCTCGAGCCTCCAAGAGACCCAGTACTTC.

The chain uses TRBV29-1 and TRBJ2-2; TRBD1 matches 7 bases. The CDR3 runs to 14 residues. The V gene end was trimmed by 5 bases and the J gene end by 4 bases; junction bases not matched to a gene: 7. Germline CDR1 and CDR2: SQVTM and ANQGSEA. The CDR3 nucleotides are TGCAGCGTTCACACAGGGGAAAGCACCGGGGAGCTGTTTTTT. Its translation: CSVHTGESTGELFF.

This chain joins TRBV10-3 and TRBJ1-3, with 7 bases that match TRBD1. The CDR3 extends over 15 amino acids. Trimming removed 6 bases from V and 4 bases from J; junction bases left unmatched: 9. Germline V gene lookup returns CDR1 ENHRY and CDR2 SYGVKD. The CDR3 DNA reads as TGTGCCATCAGCGGAGACAGGGTAGAAGGAAACACCATATATTTT. Protein sequence: CAISGDRVEGNTIYF.

V is TRBV6-5 and J is TRBJ1-5, with a weak D call TRBD1 (5 bases). This CDR3 contains 15 residues. Trimming took 6 bases from V and 5 from J, leaving 17 bases between them. In germline, CDR1 is MNHEY, CDR2 SVGAGI. The CDR3 loop reads CASRPGGGIDQPQHF. Here the CDR3 DNA reads TGTGCCAGCAGGCCCGGGGGGGGGATCGATCAGCCCCAGCATTTT.

The CDR3 region is CASSQPGTGNYGYTF. DNA for the CDR3: TGCGCCAGCAGCCAACCCGGGACAGGGAACTATGGCTACACCTTC. The gene calls are TRBV4-1 and TRBJ1-2; TRBD1 matches at 9 bases. V dropped 2 bases and J dropped 2; count of bases not matched to a gene: 3. Germline V gene sequence: CDR1 MGHRA, CDR2 YSYEKL. CDR3 length: 15 amino acids.

This rearrangement joins TRBV7-3 to TRBJ1-1; TRBD1 aligns across 8 bases. Trimming cost V 5 bases and J 3 bases; bases outside gene matches: 20. The CDR3 covers 19 residues. CDR1 and CDR2 from the germline V gene are SGHTA and FQGTGA. CDR3: CASSTPNRGYIGGDTEAFF. For the CDR3, the DNA is TGTGCCAGCAGCACACCTAACAGGGGGTATATCGGTGGGGACACTGAAGCTTTCTTT.

The V and J genes are TRBV10-3 and TRBJ1-1, with a possible D match to TRBD1 (6 bases). V was clipped by 5 bases and J by 1 base, with 14 bases between them. Germline-derived CDR1 and CDR2 are ENHRY and SYGVKD. The CDR3 runs 15 residues. CDR3 sequence (DNA): TGTGCCATCAGTAGTATACAGGGCGCGAACACTGAAGCTTTCTTT. Protein product: CAISSIQGANTEAFF.

CDR3 nucleotide sequence: TGCGCCAGCCGTAAAGAGTACAGGGTAAGAACCGAGCAGTACTTC. This gives the protein CASRKEYRVRTEQYF. This rearrangement joins TRBV5-1 to TRBJ2-7, with D possibly TRBD1 on 6 matching bases. Germline lookup yields CDR1 SGHRS and CDR2 YFSETQ. This CDR3 has 15 amino acids. Trimming removed 7 bases from V and 6 bases from J, with 23 bases in between.

The sample holds one count of this clone. The chain carries TRBV6-5 and TRBJ2-7; a weak D match, TRBD1 (5 bases). The CDR3 spans 15 residues. V lost 0 bases, J lost 2 bases, and 11 bases lay in between. Germline CDR1 reads MNHEY; CDR2 reads SVGAGI. CDR3 loop: CASSYSTRAAYEQYF. The CDR3 region has the DNA TGTGCCAGCAGTTACTCGACCAGGGCGGCCTACGAGCAGTACTTC.

The DNA for the CDR3 is TGCGCCAGCAGCCAAAAAGGGGGTCTCGCCTATGGCTACACCTTC. The encoded protein is CASSQKGGLAYGYTF. This rearrangement joins TRBV4-3 to TRBJ1-2, with D perhaps TRBD1 (6 bases). The germline V and J ends were trimmed by 2 bases and 4 bases, with 14 bases remaining between them. CDR3 length equals 15 residues. CDR1 and CDR2 from the germline V gene are LGHNA and YSLEER.

The chain combines TRBV7-6 with TRBJ1-1, with D perhaps TRBD1 (6 bases). This CDR3 region has 15 residues. The V gene lost 2 bases and the J gene lost 3 bases, with 13 bases spanning the gap. Germline CDR1 is SGHVS and CDR2 is FNYEAQ. CDR3 nucleotide sequence: TGTGCCAGCAGCTTAAAGGGCAGGGGTGACACTGAAGCTTTCTTT. This gives the protein CASSLKGRGDTEAFF.

This chain links TRBV20-1 with TRBJ1-1, with 7 bases lining up with TRBD1. The germline gives CDR1 DFQATT, CDR2 SNEGSKA (reference sequence). J lost 8 bases, V lost 3 bases, and 6 bases had no gene match. The CDR3 has 12 residues. CDR3 bases: TGCAGTGCTAGTCACTCGGGACAGGAAGCTTTCTTT. This codes for CSASHSGQEAFF.

A remark on this clone: Other DNA sequences in this specimen translate into the identical CDR3. DNA for the CDR3: TGTGCCAGCAGCTTGGACAGGGGAAACTATGGCTACACCTTC. Amino acid sequence: CASSLDRGNYGYTF. This chain uses TRBV7-2 with TRBJ1-2; TRBD1 aligns across 9 bases. Germline V gene sequence: CDR1 SGHTA, CDR2 FQGNSA. The V gene end was trimmed by 3 bases and the J gene end by 2 bases; junction bases not matched to a gene: 1. There are 14 residues in the CDR3.

The chain uses TRBV7-8 and TRBJ1-3; perhaps TRBD1 as D (6 bases). Deletions cut 5 bases from V and 0 bases from J, with 26 bases between. The CDR3 covers 20 residues. Germline V lookup: CDR1 SGHVS, CDR2 FQNEAQ. The CDR3 nucleotides are TGTGCCAGCAGCATCCAGACAGGCGCCACCGTCCTAATCTCTGGAAACACCATATATTTT. This sequence encodes CASSIQTGATVLISGNTIYF.

This chain uses TRBV11-2 with TRBJ1-1, with 8 bases that match TRBD1. This CDR3 has 14 amino acids. From germline, CDR1 is SGHAT and CDR2 FQNNGV. The ends lost 5 bases at V and 2 bases at J; junction bases unmatched: 4. The CDR3, as DNA: TGTGCCAGCAGCCAGGGACAGGCAAACACTGAAGCTTTCTTT. This gives the protein CASSQGQANTEAFF.

The chain combines TRBV7-9 with TRBJ2-1; maybe TRBD1 (7 bases). V was clipped by 1 base and J by 14 bases, with 24 bases between them. CDR3 length: 16 residues. Germline-derived CDR1 and CDR2 are SEHNR and FQNEAQ (reference sequence). This chain's CDR3 is CASSLGMGGQTSHKFF. The CDR3 DNA follows: TGTGCCAGCAGCTTAGGAATGGGGGGACAGACGTCCCATAAGTTCTTC.

V gene TRBV3-1 (or the pseudogene TRBV3-2) combines with J gene TRBJ1-4, with D tentatively TRBD1 (6 bases). Germline V gives CDR1 LGHDT, CDR2 YNNKEL (reference sequence). Deletions cut 2 bases from V and 2 bases from J, with 9 bases between. The CDR3 length is 15 residues. This CDR3 is CASSQFRGTNEKLFF. CDR3 coding DNA: TGTGCCAGCAGCCAATTCAGGGGCACTAATGAAAAACTGTTTTTT.

This clone appeared once. The rearrangement links TRBV12-3 or TRBV12-4 to TRBJ1-3; D gene unclear. The CDR3 consists of 12 residues. V lost 3 bases, J lost 3 bases, and 3 bases lay in between. Written as DNA, the CDR3 is TGTGCCAGCAGTTTCAGTGGAAACACCATATATTTT. This encodes CASSFSGNTIYF.

V usage is TRBV29-1 and J usage is TRBJ1-2; D possibly corresponds to TRBD1 (6 bases). V gave up 2 bases and J gave up 7 bases, with 11 bases separating them. This CDR3 region has 12 residues. Germline CDR1 reads SQVTM; CDR2 reads ANQGSEA. CDR3 protein: CSVERGTGGYTF. The CDR3 bases are TGCAGCGTTGAAAGGGGGACCGGTGGCTACACCTTC.